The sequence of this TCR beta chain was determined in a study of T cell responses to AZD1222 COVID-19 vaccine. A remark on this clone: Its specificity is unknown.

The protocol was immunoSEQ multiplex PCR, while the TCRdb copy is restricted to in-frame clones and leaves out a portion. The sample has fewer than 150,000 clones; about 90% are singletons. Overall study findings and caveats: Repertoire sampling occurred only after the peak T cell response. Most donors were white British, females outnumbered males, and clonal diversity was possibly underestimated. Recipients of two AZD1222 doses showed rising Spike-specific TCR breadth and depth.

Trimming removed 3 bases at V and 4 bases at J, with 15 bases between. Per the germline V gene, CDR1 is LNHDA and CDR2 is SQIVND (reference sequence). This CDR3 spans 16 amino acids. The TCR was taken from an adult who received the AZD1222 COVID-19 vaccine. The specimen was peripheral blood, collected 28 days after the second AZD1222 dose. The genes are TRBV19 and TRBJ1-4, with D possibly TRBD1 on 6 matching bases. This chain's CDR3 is CASSIVGGQRNEKLFF. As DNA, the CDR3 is TGTGCCAGTAGTATTGTGGGCGGACAGCGTAATGAAAAACTGTTTTTT.